This TCR beta chain was obtained from a study of blood T cell repertoires in COVID-19. Turning to the study itself: Donors in the United States, Italy and Spain gave samples during acute or convalescent COVID-19. Nucleic acid was either cDNA or gDNA, and it came from T cells, B-cell-depleted T cells, or PBMCs.

Per the original data handling: Amplification from reference gene primers served as the basis for estimated nucleated cell counts. The data were produced by immunoSEQ multiplex PCR, yet TCRdb's version contains in-frame clones alone and is incomplete. V and J calls and clone size come straight from that table; D and trimming were deduced from the DNA. The data show tens of thousands of clones, 86% seen once. The TCR sequence derives from a man aged 25-40 years with acute or convalescent COVID-19. The sequenced sample consisted of peripheral blood.

Written as DNA, the CDR3 is TGTGCCAGCAGTTCCCCGGGACAGGGAGGCACAGATACGCAGTATTTT. Translating it yields CASSSPGQGGTDTQYF. The chain joins TRBV6-2 or TRBV6-3 to TRBJ2-3; TRBD1 matches at 9 bases. The germline V gene encodes CDR1 MNHEY and CDR2 SVGEGT. The CDR3 covers 16 residues. V shed 4 bases and J 1 base; nucleotides not matched to a gene: 6.